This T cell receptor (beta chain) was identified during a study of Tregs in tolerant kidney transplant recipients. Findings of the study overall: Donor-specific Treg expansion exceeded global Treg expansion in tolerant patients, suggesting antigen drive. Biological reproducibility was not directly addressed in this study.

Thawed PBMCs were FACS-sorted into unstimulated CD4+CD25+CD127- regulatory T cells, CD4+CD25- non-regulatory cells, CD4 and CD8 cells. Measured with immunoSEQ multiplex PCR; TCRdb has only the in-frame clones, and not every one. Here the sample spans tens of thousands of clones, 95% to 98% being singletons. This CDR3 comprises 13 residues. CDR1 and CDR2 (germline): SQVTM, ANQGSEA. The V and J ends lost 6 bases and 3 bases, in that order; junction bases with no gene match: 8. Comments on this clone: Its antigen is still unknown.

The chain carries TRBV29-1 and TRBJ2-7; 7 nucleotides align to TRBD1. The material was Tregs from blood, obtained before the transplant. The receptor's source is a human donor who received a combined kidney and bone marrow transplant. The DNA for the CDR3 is TGCAGCGTCCAGGGACAGATAGACTACGAGCAGTACTTC. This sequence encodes CSVQGQIDYEQYF.